The clone carrying this T cell receptor (beta chain) was observed once. As yet, its antigen is unknown. The data were obtained in a study of T cells in localized non-small cell lung cancer. Study-wide results and limits: For the top 100 tumor clones, a median approximately 50 also appeared in adjacent lung. Sequencing, confined to only one tumor region, leaves heterogeneity possible. In uninvolved adjacent lung, T cell clonality reached its highest value, exceeding tumor.

CDR1 SGDLS and CDR2 YYNGEE come from the germline V gene. The CDR3 loop spans 14 amino acids. Trimming left V 3 bases short and J 7 bases short, with 14 bases between. Sequencing used immunoSEQ multiplex PCR; TCRdb keeps in-frame clones, though not all of them. This sample has fewer than 90,000 clones, with approximately 84% found just once. The TCR sequence derives from a man aged 40 to 69 with stage I lung adenocarcinoma. Sample: peripheral blood, taken before any cancer treatment. The chain uses TRBV9 and TRBJ2-1, with D uncertain. As DNA, the CDR3 is TGTGCCAGCAGCGGTAAGTCCGGGCGGAATGAGCAGTTCTTC. The encoded protein is CASSGKSGRNEQFF.